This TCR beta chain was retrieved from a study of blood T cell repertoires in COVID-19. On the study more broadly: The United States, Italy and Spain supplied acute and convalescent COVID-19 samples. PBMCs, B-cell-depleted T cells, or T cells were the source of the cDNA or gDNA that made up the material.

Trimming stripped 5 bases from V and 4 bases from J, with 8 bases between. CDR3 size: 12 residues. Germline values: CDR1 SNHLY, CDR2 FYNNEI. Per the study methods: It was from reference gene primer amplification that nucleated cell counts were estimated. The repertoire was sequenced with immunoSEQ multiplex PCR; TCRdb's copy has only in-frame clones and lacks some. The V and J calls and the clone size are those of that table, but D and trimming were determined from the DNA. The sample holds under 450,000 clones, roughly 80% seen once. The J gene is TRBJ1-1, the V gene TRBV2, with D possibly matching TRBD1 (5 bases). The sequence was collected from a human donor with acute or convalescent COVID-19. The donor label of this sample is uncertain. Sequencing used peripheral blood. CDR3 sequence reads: CASSPGFTEAFF. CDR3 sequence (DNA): TGTGCCAGCAGTCCAGGGTTCACTGAAGCTTTCTTT.